These 26 T cell receptor beta chains came from one sample sequenced in a study of T cell changes during pregnancy in multiple sclerosis. Libraries were prepared by immunoSEQ multiplex PCR; TCRdb keeps only in-frame clonotypes and omits some of them. The table has about 63,000 clones, approximately 93% seen once. The input for sequencing was CD8+ T cells from peripheral blood mononuclear cells, taken in the second trimester of pregnancy. These TCRs come from a female donor with multiple sclerosis, enrolled in a pregnancy study.

This clone was picked up one time. The chain is built from TRBV2 and TRBJ1-1; the D gene is possibly TRBD1 (6 bases). The CDR3 consists of 16 residues. V lost 7 bases to trimming and J lost 6 bases, with 24 bases between them. The V gene's germline CDR1 is SNHLY and CDR2 FYNNEI. DNA of the CDR3: TGTGCCAGCACTGGGGGGGCCATGGGTCTAAACGCTGAAGCTTTCTTT. Translated: CASTGGAMGLNAEAFF.

The chain links TRBV5-6 to TRBJ2-7; D is possibly TRBD2 (6 bases). This CDR3 has 14 residues. CDR1 is SGHDT and CDR2 is YYEEEE in the germline V gene. Trimming cost V 3 bases and J 2 bases, with 12 bases left between them. In DNA form, the CDR3 reads TGTGCCAGCAGCTCCTCTCCGGGAGCCTACGAGCAGTACTTC. This sequence encodes CASSSSPGAYEQYF. Full variable domain (rest looked up from reference TRBV5-6 and TRBJ2-7): DAGVTQSPTHLIKTRGQQVTLRCSPKSGHDTVSWYQQALGQGPQFIFQYYEEEERQRGNFPDRFSGHQFPNYSSELNVNALLLGDSALYLCASSSSPGAYEQYFGPGTRLTVT.

The genes are TRBV11-2 and TRBJ2-1, with 7 bases matching TRBD2. V gave up 6 bases and J gave up 14 bases; unmatched junction bases: 10. CDR1 is SGHAT, CDR2 FQNNGV, per germline. CDR3 length: 12 amino acids. CDR3 in DNA: TGTGCCAGCAGGGGGCTCGAGCGGGACGAGTTCTTC. Protein sequence: CASRGLERDEFF.

The chain has TRBV5-1 and TRBJ2-3, with 7 bases aligning to TRBD2. CDR1 and CDR2 (germline): SGHRS, YFSETQ. V shed 5 bases, J shed 0 bases, and the junction held 6 bases outside the gene matches. CDR3 length equals 15 residues. CDR3 bases: TGCGCCAGCAGTCCAGGGACTACTAGCACAGATACGCAGTATTTT. It encodes CASSPGTTSTDTQYF.

The CDR3 DNA reads as TGTGCCAGTAGTATAGGCTCAGCTGGAAACACCATATATTTT. Its translation is CASSIGSAGNTIYF. This rearrangement joins TRBV19 to TRBJ1-3; D gene uncertain. Germline V gives CDR1 LNHDA, CDR2 SQIVND (reference sequence). The CDR3 has 14 residues. Trimming shortened V by 1 base and J by 2 bases, and 6 bases separated the two germline ends.

V is TRBV11-3 and J is TRBJ2-1; D not certain. CDR1 is SGHNT, CDR2 YENEEA, per germline. The V end lost 5 bases, the J end lost 5 bases, and 10 bases lay between the germline ends. CDR3 size: 13 residues. The DNA of the CDR3 is TGTGCCAGCAGCCGAGCCCCCAACAATGAGCAGTTCTTC. Its protein is CASSRAPNNEQFF.

The chain couples TRBV10-2 to TRBJ2-7, with unresolved D. Trimming left V 0 bases short and J 8 bases short, with 14 bases between. The CDR3 spans 14 residues. Looked up from germline, CDR1 is WSHSY and CDR2 is SAAADI. The CDR3 region has the DNA TGCGCCAGCAGTGAGTCTAAGACTCGAAGTCAGCAGTACTTC. It is translated as CASSESKTRSQQYF.

This chain connects TRBV27 to TRBJ2-7, with TRBD2 identical over 9 bases. This CDR3 is 14 amino acids long. The germline V gene has CDR1 MNHEY and CDR2 SMNVEV (reference sequence). The V and J ends lost 5 bases and 4 bases, in that order; junction bases with no gene match: 6. The CDR3 is CASSISGSGYEQYF. Here the CDR3 DNA reads TGTGCCAGCAGTATTAGCGGGAGTGGGTACGAGCAGTACTTC.

As to this clone: The sample carries other DNA sequences with the same CDR3. CDR3 loop: CASSLGLAYEQYF. CDR3 sequence (DNA): TGTGCCAGCAGCCTAGGCCTGGCCTACGAGCAGTACTTC. This chain uses TRBV27 with TRBJ2-7; D gene uncertain. This CDR3 comprises 13 residues. Trimming took off 6 bases at V and 2 bases at J, with 11 bases between the two ends. Per germline, CDR1 MNHEY and CDR2 SMNVEV (reference sequence).

The V gene is TRBV15, the J gene TRBJ2-3; D is ambiguous. V dropped 0 bases and J dropped 5 bases, with 6 bases sitting between them. The CDR3 totals 13 residues. Germline CDR1 and CDR2: LNHNV and YYDKDF (reference sequence). The CDR3 DNA reads as TGTGCCACCAGCAGAGATCTGTTAGATACGCAGTATTTT. Protein sequence: CATSRDLLDTQYF. Filled out from reference TRBV15 and TRBJ2-3, the complete variable domain reads DAMVIQNPRYQVTQFGKPVTLSCSQTLNHNVMYWYQQKSSQAPKLLFHYYDKDFNNEADTPDNFQSRRPNTSFCFLDIRSPGLGDTAMYLCATSRDLLDTQYFGPGTRLTVL.

J is TRBJ1-1 and V is TRBV18; TRBD1 aligns across 8 bases. There are 15 residues in the CDR3. The J segment lost 3 bases and the V segment lost 8 bases, leaving 11 bases of the junction unmatched. CDR1 and CDR2 from the germline V gene are KGHSH and LQKENI. CDR3 in DNA: TGTGCCAGCCCGCCCCAGGGGGCGCCGGACACTGAAGCTTTCTTT. This codes for CASPPQGAPDTEAFF.

The chain links TRBV11-2 to TRBJ2-1; 7 nucleotides agree with TRBD2. With 4 bases clipped from V and 5 bases from J, the junction kept 8 bases outside the gene matches. The CDR3 runs 15 residues. Germline V lookup: CDR1 SGHAT, CDR2 FQNNGV. This chain's CDR3 is CASSSLAGVNNEQFF. The CDR3 DNA sequence: TGTGCCAGCAGCTCCCTTGCGGGAGTCAACAATGAGCAGTTCTTC.

The chain joins TRBV19 to TRBJ2-1, with 7 nucleotides matching TRBD1. Germline CDR1 and CDR2: LNHDA and SQIVND (reference sequence). The V segment lost 3 bases and the J segment 5 bases; nucleotides outside the gene matches: 16. This CDR3 contains 18 residues. The CDR3 region has the DNA TGTGCCAGTAGTATTAATTTGCCCTCGACAGGGACAAACAATGAGCAGTTCTTC. This sequence encodes CASSINLPSTGTNNEQFF.

The J gene is TRBJ2-7, the V gene TRBV28; 9 bases map to TRBD1. The V gene's germline CDR1 is MDHEN and CDR2 SYDVKM. The CDR3 covers 15 residues. The V segment lost 6 bases and the J segment 0 bases; nucleotides outside the gene matches: 6. DNA for the CDR3: TGTGCCAGCAGAACCGGGACAGGGACCTCCTACGAGCAGTACTTC. It codes for CASRTGTGTSYEQYF.

The chain links TRBV28 to TRBJ1-1; possible D gene TRBD1, 5 bases. The germline CDR1 and CDR2 sequences are MDHEN and SYDVKM. Trimming took off 3 bases at V and 0 bases at J, with 14 bases between the two ends. CDR3 length: 16 residues. The CDR3 sequence is CASSFPGGVLNTEAFF. The DNA for the CDR3 is TGTGCCAGCAGTTTTCCCGGGGGGGTACTGAACACTGAAGCTTTCTTT.

The gene calls are TRBV28 and TRBJ2-7; 12 nucleotides align to TRBD1. V lost 4 bases, J lost 4 bases, and 2 bases stayed unmatched. The germline V gene has CDR1 MDHEN and CDR2 SYDVKM. This CDR3 spans 14 amino acids. The CDR3 DNA reads TGTGCCAGCAGTTGGGACAGGGGGCAGTACGAGCAGTACTTC. Its translation: CASSWDRGQYEQYF.

The genes are TRBV28 and TRBJ2-5; 11 bases match TRBD2. The CDR3 spans 16 residues. J gave up 5 bases and V 6 bases, and 11 bases lay outside the gene matches. Germline V gene data show CDR1 as MDHEN and CDR2 as SYDVKM. The CDR3 DNA reads as TGTGCCAGCAGCCCTCTTAGCGGGAGGGCCGGGGAGACCCAGTACTTC. Its translation is CASSPLSGRAGETQYF.

V usage is TRBV21-1 and J usage is TRBJ2-7; TRBD1 reflects the table's D call only, with no check against the DNA. TRBV21-1 is a documented pseudogene. The CDR3 covers 16 residues. For the CDR3, the DNA is TGTGCCAGCAGCAAAGAGAAAGACAGGGAGGCCGGCGAGCAGTACTTC. This codes for CASSKEKDREAGEQYF.

J is TRBJ2-1 and V is TRBV9; 8 positions agree with TRBD1. With V trimmed by 0 bases and J by 8 bases, 10 bases remained unmatched. The CDR3 sequence is 16 residues long. Per the germline V gene, CDR1 is SGDLS and CDR2 is YYNGEE. CDR3: CASSVDRTGIGDEQFF. Written as DNA, the CDR3 is TGTGCCAGCAGCGTAGATAGGACAGGGATAGGCGATGAGCAGTTCTTC.

V is TRBV5-5 and J is TRBJ2-7; 7 nucleotides agree with TRBD1. Germline CDR1 and CDR2: SGHKS and YYEKEE (reference sequence). This CDR3 has 15 amino acids. Trimming took 2 bases from V and 0 from J; bases not matched to a gene: 5. Here the CDR3 DNA reads TGTGCCAGCAGCTTAGCCGCAGGGGGCTCCTACGAGCAGTACTTC. Translating it yields CASSLAAGGSYEQYF.

The genes are TRBV28 and TRBJ2-6; no firm D call. The CDR3 runs 14 residues. Germline CDR1 and CDR2: MDHEN and SYDVKM. Trimming shortened V by 6 bases and J by 4 bases, and 10 bases separated the two germline ends. The DNA for the CDR3 is TGTGCCAGCAGACTTGAGTGGGGGGCCAACGTCCTGACTTTC. Residues: CASRLEWGANVLTF.

The rearrangement links TRBV25-1 to TRBJ1-2; TRBD1 might be the D (6 bases). The germline gives CDR1 MGHDK, CDR2 SYGVNS. The V end was cut by 5 bases, the J end by 8 bases, with 12 bases between. The CDR3 has 12 residues. The CDR3 nucleotides read TGTGCCAGCAGTCAAACAGGGTCCGGCTACACCTTC. Its translation: CASSQTGSGYTF.

The chain links TRBV5-4 to TRBJ1-4; D perhaps matches TRBD1 (5 bases). Germline CDR1 reads SGHNT; CDR2 reads YYREEE (reference sequence). The ends were cut back, 0 bases at V and 8 bases at J, with 14 bases in the middle. The CDR3 is 15 amino acids. The CDR3 loop reads CASSLVPGGGEKLFF. In DNA form, the CDR3 reads TGTGCCAGCAGCTTGGTACCGGGGGGAGGAGAAAAACTGTTTTTT.

The chain recombines TRBV7-9 with TRBJ2-7; 8 nucleotides line up with TRBD1. V gave up 4 bases and J gave up 0 bases; unmatched junction bases: 5. The CDR3 sequence is 15 residues long. Germline CDR1 reads SEHNR; CDR2 reads FQNEAQ (reference sequence). The CDR3 nucleotides read TGTGCCAGCAGCTCCCAGGGGGCAGTCTCCTACGAGCAGTACTTC. Translated: CASSSQGAVSYEQYF.

The CDR3 DNA is TGTGCCAGCAGTTTGGACCCAGGAGGGAATGAGCAGTTCTTC. It yields the protein CASSLDPGGNEQFF. The V call is TRBV27, the J call TRBJ2-1; TRBD2 might be the D (6 bases). The germline CDR1 and CDR2 sequences are MNHEY and SMNVEV (reference sequence). The CDR3 runs to 14 residues. V shed 3 bases and J shed 7 bases, with 13 bases lying between them.

This chain joins TRBV30 and TRBJ1-5; D is perhaps TRBD1 (6 bases). Germline CDR1 and CDR2: GTSNPN and SVGIG (reference sequence). The CDR3 has 17 residues. V dropped 2 bases and J dropped 5 bases, with 22 bases sitting between them. The CDR3 spells CAWSPGLQQGPYQPQHF. The DNA for the CDR3 is TGTGCCTGGAGTCCAGGACTCCAACAGGGTCCGTATCAGCCCCAGCATTTT.